The 18 T cell receptor beta chains below were found in one sample sequenced in a study of ipilimumab plus nivolumab after autologous stem cell transplantation. Produced via immunoSEQ multiplex PCR; TCRdb's table is partial and in-frame only. The table lists fewer than 15,000 clones, 70% to 80% of them singletons, with about 11% in the top ten. The sequenced sample was PBMCs, obtained in a trial of ipilimumab plus nivolumab as post-transplant consolidation. These receptors were taken from a male donor with multiple myeloma.

V and J are TRBV28 and TRBJ1-1; a possible D gene is TRBD1 (5 bases). V lost 6 bases to trimming and J lost 6 bases, with 14 bases between them. CDR1 and CDR2 (germline): MDHEN, SYDVKM. The CDR3 contains 13 residues. The CDR3 nucleotides are TGTGCCAGCAGGGACCCTCTGGGGGCTGAAGCTTTCTTT. It translates to CASRDPLGAEAFF.

The chain couples TRBV5-1 to TRBJ2-3, with 8 bases matching TRBD1. Per germline, CDR1 SGHRS and CDR2 YFSETQ. The V and J ends lost 4 bases and 2 bases, in that order; junction bases with no gene match: 9. CDR3 length: 16 amino acids. CDR3 in amino acids: CASSQIRDRNTDTQYF. For the CDR3, the DNA is TGCGCCAGCAGCCAAATCCGGGACAGGAACACAGATACGCAGTATTTT. Variable domain in full (rest from reference TRBV5-1 and TRBJ2-3): KAGVTQTPRYLIKTRGQQVTLSCSPISGHRSVSWYQQTPGQGLQFLFEYFSETQRNKGNFPGRFSGRQFSNSRSEMNVSTLELGDSALYLCASSQIRDRNTDTQYFGPGTRLTVL.

The chain links TRBV25-1 to TRBJ2-6, with D possibly matching TRBD1 (6 bases). The CDR3 sequence is 18 residues long. V shed 3 bases and J shed 0 bases, with 15 bases lying between them. Germline values: CDR1 MGHDK, CDR2 SYGVNS. For the CDR3, the DNA is TGTGCCAGCAGTGACACATGGGGGCGGCCCTCTGGGGCCAACGTCCTGACTTTC. It specifies CASSDTWGRPSGANVLTF.

This chain links TRBV6-6 with TRBJ1-1; 9 nucleotides line up with TRBD1. CDR1 MNHNY and CDR2 SVGAGI come from the germline V gene (reference sequence). This CDR3 has 13 residues. The J segment lost 4 bases and the V segment lost 6 bases, leaving 3 bases of the junction unmatched. In DNA, the CDR3 is TGTGCCAGCAGGCCGACAGGGGGCACTGAAGCTTTCTTT. This gives the protein CASRPTGGTEAFF.

This rearrangement joins TRBV19 to TRBJ2-7, with TRBD2 matching 7 bases. Germline lookup yields CDR1 LNHDA and CDR2 SQIVND (reference sequence). The CDR3 is 15 residues long. With V trimmed by 10 bases and J by 3 bases, 15 bases remained unmatched. The CDR3: CATTERGGRDYEQYF. The CDR3 bases are TGTGCCACCACAGAGCGGGGCGGGAGAGACTACGAGCAGTACTTC.

The chain has TRBV18 and TRBJ1-1, with 11 nucleotides matching TRBD1. The CDR3 is 15 residues long. Germline V gives CDR1 KGHSH, CDR2 LQKENI. Trimming cost V 3 bases and J 4 bases; bases outside gene matches: 4. The CDR3 DNA is TGTGCCAGCTCACCCGGGACAGGGGGGGGCACTGAAGCTTTCTTT. Translation gives CASSPGTGGGTEAFF.

This chain joins TRBV14 and TRBJ2-5, with 11 positions matching TRBD1. Per the germline V gene, CDR1 is SGHDN and CDR2 is FVKESK. Germline trimming cut 4 bases from V and 1 base from J; bases unmatched to any gene: 8. There are 17 residues in the CDR3. CDR3 sequence: CASSPGQGAHVQETQYF. In DNA, the CDR3 is TGTGCCAGCAGCCCTGGACAGGGGGCCCACGTCCAAGAGACCCAGTACTTC.

This clone was detected once. V gene TRBV5-6 combines with J gene TRBJ2-7; D ambiguous. Germline assignment: CDR1 SGHDT and CDR2 YYEEEE. V was cut by 1 base and J by 0 bases, with 11 bases left in between. This CDR3 comprises 15 residues. Written as DNA, the CDR3 is TGTGCCAGCAGCTTGACAGATCCTTACTCCTACGAGCAGTACTTC. Protein sequence: CASSLTDPYSYEQYF.

The genes are TRBV7-6 and TRBJ1-2, with D perhaps TRBD1 (5 bases). The CDR3 is 15 amino acids. Trimming took 6 bases from V and 8 from J, leaving 22 bases between them. Per the germline V gene, CDR1 is SGHVS and CDR2 is FNYEAQ. CDR3 bases: TGTGCCAGCAGTCAAGAACCCGGGACTACGCGCGGCTACACCTTC. Amino acid sequence: CASSQEPGTTRGYTF. Variable domain in full (rest from reference TRBV7-6 and TRBJ1-2): GAGVSQSPRYKVTKRGQDVALRCDPISGHVSLYWYRQALGQGPEFLTYFNYEAQQDKSGLPNDRFSAERPEGSISTLTIQRTEQRDSAMYRCASSQEPGTTRGYTFGSGTRLTVV.

The rearrangement links TRBV6-1 to TRBJ1-1, with D possibly matching TRBD1 (6 bases). The ends were cut back, 5 bases at V and 4 bases at J, with 8 bases in the middle. CDR3 length: 12 residues. CDR1 and CDR2 (germline): MNHNS, SASEGT. CDR3: CASSQGSTEAFF. CDR3 in DNA: TGTGCCAGCAGTCAGGGGAGCACTGAAGCTTTCTTT.

The V and J genes are TRBV10-3 and TRBJ2-5; TRBD2 agrees at 9 bases. This CDR3 comprises 15 residues. Germline CDR1 and CDR2: ENHRY and SYGVKD. V gave up 6 bases and J gave up 2 bases; unmatched junction bases: 7. The CDR3 coding sequence is TGTGCCATCAGGGACCTGACTAGCGGTCAAGAGACCCAGTACTTC. Amino acid sequence: CAIRDLTSGQETQYF.

Within the sample, this clone is medium-sized. CDR3 sequence: CASSRGSGDFNEKLFF. CDR3 sequence (DNA): TGCGCCAGCAGCCGAGGCTCGGGGGACTTTAATGAAAAACTGTTTTTT. V and J are TRBV4-1 and TRBJ1-4; D is perhaps TRBD1 (5 bases). Deletions cut 4 bases from V and 4 bases from J, with 16 bases between. Germline CDR1 is MGHRA and CDR2 is YSYEKL. The CDR3 runs 16 residues.

The V and J genes are TRBV28 and TRBJ2-4; 10 nucleotides align to TRBD1. V gave up 6 bases and J gave up 8 bases; unmatched junction bases: 4. This CDR3 has 13 residues. Per the germline V gene, CDR1 is MDHEN and CDR2 is SYDVKM. CDR3 nucleotide sequence: TGTGCCAGCAGGACAGGGGGCGCGGACATTCAGTACTTC. Its translation is CASRTGGADIQYF.

CDR3: CASSFSRAQQFF. CDR3 coding DNA: TGTGCCAGTAGTTTCTCCCGGGCCCAGCAGTTCTTC. This chain joins TRBV19 and TRBJ2-1; D call uncertain. The CDR3 sequence is 12 residues long. V was clipped by 5 bases and J by 11 bases, with 13 bases between them. The V gene's germline CDR1 is LNHDA and CDR2 SQIVND (reference sequence).

The chain carries TRBV5-1 and TRBJ2-3, with D tentatively TRBD1 or TRBD2 (5 bases each). Germline V gene sequence: CDR1 SGHRS, CDR2 YFSETQ. The CDR3 has 16 residues. V lost 0 bases, J lost 2 bases, and 13 bases lay in between. The CDR3 region is CASSLDGASPTDTQYF. CDR3 DNA sequence: TGCGCCAGCAGCTTGGACGGGGCGTCTCCCACAGATACGCAGTATTTT.

The genes are TRBV14 and TRBJ2-7; D is unresolved. Germline V gene lookup returns CDR1 SGHDN and CDR2 FVKESK. Deletions cut 4 bases from V and 5 bases from J, with 15 bases between. The CDR3 covers 14 residues. The CDR3 protein is CASSRAGKSNEQYF. For the CDR3, the DNA is TGTGCCAGCAGCCGGGCAGGAAAAAGCAACGAGCAGTACTTC.

This clone is judged medium-sized. The same CDR3 can be traced to other DNA sequences in this sample. The chain carries TRBV9 and TRBJ2-5, with TRBD2 matching over 7 bases. CDR3 length equals 14 residues. The trim removed 3 bases at V and 3 bases at J, leaving 5 bases unmatched. The germline V gene has CDR1 SGDLS and CDR2 YYNGEE. DNA for the CDR3: TGTGCCAGCAGCGCCGGGACTAACAAAGAGACCCAGTACTTC. Translating gives CASSAGTNKETQYF.

The chain recombines TRBV11-2 with TRBJ1-5; D is undetermined. The CDR3 consists of 15 residues. Trimming removed 5 bases at V and 0 bases at J, with 11 bases between. The germline V gene has CDR1 SGHAT and CDR2 FQNNGV. CDR3 loop: CASSPGSYSNQPQHF. CDR3 sequence (DNA): TGTGCCAGCAGCCCCGGATCCTATAGCAATCAGCCCCAGCATTTT.